Listed here is a single T cell receptor (beta chain). Its matching antigen is unknown. These data belong to a study of T cell responses to AZD1222 COVID-19 vaccine. General study findings and limits: After two AZD1222 doses, spike-specific TCR breadth and depth rose versus day 0.

The assay was immunoSEQ multiplex PCR, and TCRdb's table has in-frame clones only and misses some. Seen here are 100,000 or so clones, 85% to 90% observed once, and the top ten hold about 2.7%. The V segment lost 4 bases and the J segment 7 bases; nucleotides outside the gene matches: 10. Germline V gene lookup returns CDR1 SGHDT and CDR2 YYEEEE. The CDR3 contains 16 residues. This receptor was taken from an adult in good health. This chain uses TRBV5-6 with TRBJ1-4; 10 nucleotides align to TRBD1. Sequenced material: peripheral blood, taken on day 0 of AZD1222 vaccination. CDR3 DNA: TGTGCCAGCAGCCCGAGTGGGGGGACAGGGGTTGAAAAACTGTTTTTT. Translation gives CASSPSGGTGVEKLFF.